This T cell receptor (beta chain) was identified in a study of OX40 agonist ivuxolimab in advanced cancers. On the study more broadly: Having had anti-PD-1, anti-PD-L1 or anti-CTLA-4 therapy before was allowed, and roughly 40% had some.

This table comes from immunoSEQ multiplex PCR, and its TCRdb copy is limited to in-frame clones, with some not included. The table shows under 85,000 clones, with more than 70% occurring only once. A few counts support this clone. Its antigen is not known. Findings and limits, study-wide: The antigen specificity of the peripheral T cells (those that were expanded) was not determined.

This TCR was sampled from an adult with an advanced solid tumor such as melanoma, head and neck, liver or kidney cancer. The sample was CD4+ or CD8+ T cells sorted from blood, taken in a trial of the OX40 agonist ivuxolimab.

CDR3 protein: CASSLLRGTGELFF. In DNA form, the CDR3 reads TGTGCCAGCAGCTTATTAAGAGGGACCGGGGAGCTGTTTTTT. The chain links TRBV11-3 to TRBJ2-2, with D tentatively TRBD2 (5 bases). The CDR3 runs 14 residues. The V end was cut by 2 bases, the J end by 5 bases, with 9 bases between. Germline V CDR1 and CDR2: SGHNT, YENEEA. Variable domain in full (rest from reference TRBV11-3 and TRBJ2-2): EAGVVQSPRYKIIEKKQPVAFWCNPISGHNTLYWYLQNLGQGPELLIRYENEEAVDDSQLPKDRFSAERLKGVDSTLKIQPAELGDSAVYLCASSLLRGTGELFFGEGSRLTVL.